The rows below give T cell receptor beta chains drawn from one sample of a study of follicular helper T cells after annual influenza vaccination. Profiling relied on immunoSEQ multiplex PCR, and the TCRdb table lists in-frame clones only, not all of them. The sample consists of nearly 15,000 clones, less than 85% of them appearing once. The sequenced sample was CXCR5+ CD38- circulating T follicular helper cells from blood, obtained 7 days after influenza vaccination. Every receptor here comes from an adult who received the influenza vaccine. The CDR3 runs from the conserved cysteine through the conserved F or W. A D gene is named only where the DNA matches it firmly. Size tells how often a clone was seen (once, few, many) or the class of an expanded clone, and some rows leave it out.

TRBJ2-7	once	TRBV6-6	-	CASISTDSYEQYF	TGTGCCAGCATCTCAACAGACTCCTACGAGCAGTACTTC
TRBJ1-4	-	TRBV10-3	-	CAGSGGKEKLFF	TGTGCCGGTTCGGGGGGTAAGGAAAAACTGTTTTTT
TRBJ1-5	-	TRBV7-8	-	CASSLDNGQWGNQPQHF	TGTGCCAGCAGCTTAGATAACGGACAGTGGGGCAATCAGCCCCAGCATTTT
TRBJ2-1	-	TRBV28	TRBD2	CASSLDRGGEFF	TGTGCCAGCAGTTTAGACCGCGGGGGTGAGTTCTTC
TRBJ2-3	-	TRBV6-4	TRBD1	CASSPGTAATDTQYF	TGTGCCAGCAGTCCCGGGACAGCCGCCACAGATACGCAGTATTTT
TRBJ2-3	-	TRBV2	-	CASSEGSGGRRDTQYF	TGTGCCAGCAGTGAGGGGTCAGGGGGGAGAAGGGATACGCAGTATTTT
TRBJ1-2	-	TRBV7-9	-	CASSLEQGTNYGYTF	TGTGCCAGCAGCTTAGAACAGGGCACTAACTATGGCTACACCTTC
TRBJ2-7	-	TRBV7-2	TRBD1	CASSLDTGGALEQYF	TGTGCCAGCAGCTTAGATACAGGGGGCGCTCTCGAGCAGTACTTC
TRBJ2-5	-	TRBV9	TRBD2	CASSLGLAGQETQYF	TGTGCCAGCAGTTTAGGACTAGCGGGACAAGAGACCCAGTACTTC
TRBJ1-6	-	TRBV5-4	-	CASSLFTGNNSPLHF	TGTGCCAGCAGCTTGTTTACCGGGAATAATTCCCCCCTCCACTTT
TRBJ2-1	-	TRBV11-1	TRBD2	CASSYPGTSGSHYNEQFF	TGTGCCAGCAGCTACCCTGGGACTAGCGGGAGTCACTACAATGAGCAGTTCTTC
TRBJ1-5	-	TRBV27	-	CASSSRTQQPQHF	TGTGCCAGCAGTTCCAGGACTCAACAGCCCCAGCATTTT
TRBJ1-3	-	TRBV2	TRBD1	CASSSIGGQGNTIYF	TGTGCCAGCAGTAGTATAGGGGGCCAAGGAAACACCATATATTTT
TRBJ2-3	few	TRBV13	TRBD1	CASSRGTGRPDTQYF	TGTGCCAGCAGCCGGGGGACAGGGAGGCCAGATACGCAGTATTTT
TRBJ1-2	-	TRBV6-5	-	CASSRVGRTNYGYTF	TGTGCCAGCAGTCGAGTAGGGAGAACTAACTATGGCTACACCTTC
TRBJ2-3	-	TRBV7-2	-	CASSLTGLPLGADTQYF	TGTGCCAGCAGCTTAACGGGACTCCCCCTTGGGGCAGATACGCAGTATTTT
TRBJ1-2	-	TRBV4-2	TRBD1	CASSQDPGQGVGYTF	TGTGCCAGCAGCCAAGATCCGGGACAGGGCGTGGGCTACACCTTC
TRBJ2-7	-	TRBV18	TRBD1	CASSRTDRGTYEQYF	TGTGCCAGCTCACGGACGGACAGGGGAACCTACGAGCAGTACTTC
TRBJ1-6	-	TRBV6-5	TRBD1	CASSYLKTGRNSPLHF	TGTGCCAGCAGTTACTTAAAGACAGGGAGGAATTCACCCCTCCACTTT
TRBJ1-1	-	TRBV15	-	CATSRDELEETLPEAFF	TGTGCCACCAGCAGAGATGAATTGGAGGAGACCCTTCCTGAAGCTTTCTTT
TRBJ2-3	-	TRBV7-7	TRBD1	CASSLGRGQGRDTDTQYF	TGTGCTAGCAGCTTAGGGAGAGGACAGGGAAGAGATACAGATACGCAGTATTTT
TRBJ1-5	few	TRBV28	-	CASSSPGRAGQPQHF	TGTGCCAGCAGTTCCCCAGGTCGTGCGGGACAGCCCCAGCATTTT
TRBJ1-1	-	TRBV5-1	-	CASSPRDVTGGAFF	TGCGCCAGCAGCCCGCGGGACGTCACTGGGGGGGCTTTCTTT
TRBJ2-2	-	TRBV10-2	TRBD1	CASSRPFGQGENTGELFF	TGCGCCAGCAGTCGGCCTTTCGGACAGGGCGAGAACACCGGGGAGCTGTTTTTT
TRBJ2-3	-	TRBV5-1	TRBD1	CASSTGQGRGDTQYF	TGCGCCAGCAGCACGGGACAGGGTAGGGGGGATACGCAGTATTTT
TRBJ2-1	-	TRBV6-6	TRBD2	CASSYSWGGAYNEQFF	TGTGCCAGCAGTTACTCGTGGGGGGGGGCCTACAATGAGCAGTTCTTC
TRBJ2-7	-	TRBV28	TRBD1	CASRPPGQGSYEQYF	TGTGCCAGCAGACCTCCGGGACAGGGCTCCTACGAGCAGTACTTC
TRBJ2-5	-	TRBV7-9	TRBD1	CASSTDRRAPETQYF	TGTGCCAGCAGTACGGACAGGCGGGCCCCGGAGACCCAGTACTTC
TRBJ1-1	-	TRBV5-4	-	CASSLGQARNTEAFF	TGTGCCAGCAGCTTGGGACAGGCAAGGAACACTGAAGCTTTCTTT
TRBJ2-6	once	TRBV5-1	-	CASSPAGLSSGANVLTF	TGCGCCAGCAGCCCCGCGGGATTAAGCTCTGGGGCCAACGTCCTGACTTTC
TRBJ1-2	-	TRBV5-6	TRBD1	CASSLRTGGNYGYTF	TGTGCCAGCAGCTTGAGGACAGGGGGAAACTATGGCTACACCTTC
TRBJ2-3	-	TRBV5-1	TRBD2	CASSLGLAYTDTQYF	TGCGCCAGCAGCTTGGGACTAGCCTACACAGATACGCAGTATTTT
TRBJ2-7	-	TRBV4-1	-	CASSQDTGGQIPYEQYF	TGCGCCAGCAGCCAAGATACCGGAGGGCAGATTCCCTACGAGCAGTACTTC
TRBJ1-5	-	TRBV18	-	CASSPRGRGDGEHQPQHF	TGTGCCAGCTCACCACGAGGCAGGGGAGATGGGGAACATCAGCCCCAGCATTTT
TRBJ1-5	-	TRBV18	-	CASSPGLDQPQHF	TGTGCCAGCTCACCAGGGCTTGATCAGCCCCAGCATTTT
TRBJ2-2	-	TRBV19	-	CASSISTGYTGELFF	TGTGCCAGTAGTATAAGTACAGGGTACACCGGGGAGCTGTTTTTT
TRBJ2-3	-	TRBV10-2	TRBD2	CASSPAGLGDTQYF	TGCGCCAGCAGCCCAGCGGGGCTGGGGGATACGCAGTATTTT
TRBJ1-2	-	TRBV5-6	-	CASTPRGYYYGYTF	TGTGCCAGCACCCCCAGGGGATACTACTATGGCTACACCTTC
TRBJ2-7	-	TRBV18	-	CASSPVWSGEYEQYF	TGTGCCAGCTCACCGGTTTGGTCAGGGGAATACGAGCAGTACTTC
TRBJ2-2	-	TRBV27	-	CASSRDRSNTGELFF	TGTGCCAGCAGTCGCGACAGGTCGAACACCGGGGAGCTGTTTTTT
TRBJ1-6	-	TRBV9	-	CASSVTDSYSPLHF	TGTGCCAGCAGCGTAACGGACAGCTATTCACCCCTCCACTTT
TRBJ1-2	-	TRBV5-1	TRBD1	CASSATGASGYTF	TGCGCCAGCAGCGCCACAGGGGCCAGTGGCTACACCTTC
TRBJ2-5	-	TRBV11-3	-	CASSLGHLEETQYF	TGTGCCAGCAGCTTAGGACACCTTGAAGAGACCCAGTACTTC
TRBJ1-1	few	TRBV7-9	-	CASRDVMTEAFF	TGTGCCTCGCGGGACGTAATGACTGAAGCTTTCTTT
TRBJ2-7	once	TRBV28	TRBD1	CASSLPGGRNYEQYF	TGTGCCAGCAGCTTGCCAGGGGGTCGGAACTACGAGCAGTACTTC
TRBJ1-2	-	TRBV5-8	-	CASTHQRTAYGYTF	TGTGCCAGCACCCATCAGCGGACGGCCTATGGCTACACCTTC
TRBJ1-5	once	TRBV19	TRBD1	CASSEAGGSNQPQHF	TGTGCCAGTAGTGAGGCAGGGGGTAGCAATCAGCCCCAGCATTTT
TRBJ2-3	-	TRBV27	TRBD1	CASSFTGDTDTQYF	TGTGCCAGCAGTTTCACAGGGGACACAGATACGCAGTATTTT
TRBJ2-5	-	TRBV5-1	TRBD2	CASSIERGQETQYF	TGCGCCAGCAGCATAGAGCGGGGCCAAGAGACCCAGTACTTC
TRBJ1-2	-	TRBV15	-	CATSRDSSSRVVGYTF	TGTGCCACCAGCAGAGATTCGTCATCTCGCGTCGTGGGCTACACCTTC
TRBJ2-7	-	TRBV7-9	TRBD1	CASTGQGTYEQYF	TGTGCCAGTACGGGACAGGGGACCTACGAGCAGTACTTC
TRBJ2-1	-	TRBV7-2	TRBD2	CASIRTSGRQNEQFF	TGTGCCAGCATCCGGACTAGCGGGAGGCAGAATGAGCAGTTCTTC
TRBJ2-4	-	TRBV2	-	CASSEQGLAKNIQYF	TGTGCCAGCAGTGAACAGGGTTTAGCCAAAAACATTCAGTACTTC
TRBJ2-3	-	TRBV5-1	-	CASSPGESTDTQYF	TGCGCCAGCAGCCCAGGGGAGAGCACAGATACGCAGTATTTT
TRBJ2-3	-	TRBV7-9	-	CASSLRPGTHTDTQYF	TGTGCCAGCAGCCTCCGACCAGGGACACACACAGATACGCAGTATTTT